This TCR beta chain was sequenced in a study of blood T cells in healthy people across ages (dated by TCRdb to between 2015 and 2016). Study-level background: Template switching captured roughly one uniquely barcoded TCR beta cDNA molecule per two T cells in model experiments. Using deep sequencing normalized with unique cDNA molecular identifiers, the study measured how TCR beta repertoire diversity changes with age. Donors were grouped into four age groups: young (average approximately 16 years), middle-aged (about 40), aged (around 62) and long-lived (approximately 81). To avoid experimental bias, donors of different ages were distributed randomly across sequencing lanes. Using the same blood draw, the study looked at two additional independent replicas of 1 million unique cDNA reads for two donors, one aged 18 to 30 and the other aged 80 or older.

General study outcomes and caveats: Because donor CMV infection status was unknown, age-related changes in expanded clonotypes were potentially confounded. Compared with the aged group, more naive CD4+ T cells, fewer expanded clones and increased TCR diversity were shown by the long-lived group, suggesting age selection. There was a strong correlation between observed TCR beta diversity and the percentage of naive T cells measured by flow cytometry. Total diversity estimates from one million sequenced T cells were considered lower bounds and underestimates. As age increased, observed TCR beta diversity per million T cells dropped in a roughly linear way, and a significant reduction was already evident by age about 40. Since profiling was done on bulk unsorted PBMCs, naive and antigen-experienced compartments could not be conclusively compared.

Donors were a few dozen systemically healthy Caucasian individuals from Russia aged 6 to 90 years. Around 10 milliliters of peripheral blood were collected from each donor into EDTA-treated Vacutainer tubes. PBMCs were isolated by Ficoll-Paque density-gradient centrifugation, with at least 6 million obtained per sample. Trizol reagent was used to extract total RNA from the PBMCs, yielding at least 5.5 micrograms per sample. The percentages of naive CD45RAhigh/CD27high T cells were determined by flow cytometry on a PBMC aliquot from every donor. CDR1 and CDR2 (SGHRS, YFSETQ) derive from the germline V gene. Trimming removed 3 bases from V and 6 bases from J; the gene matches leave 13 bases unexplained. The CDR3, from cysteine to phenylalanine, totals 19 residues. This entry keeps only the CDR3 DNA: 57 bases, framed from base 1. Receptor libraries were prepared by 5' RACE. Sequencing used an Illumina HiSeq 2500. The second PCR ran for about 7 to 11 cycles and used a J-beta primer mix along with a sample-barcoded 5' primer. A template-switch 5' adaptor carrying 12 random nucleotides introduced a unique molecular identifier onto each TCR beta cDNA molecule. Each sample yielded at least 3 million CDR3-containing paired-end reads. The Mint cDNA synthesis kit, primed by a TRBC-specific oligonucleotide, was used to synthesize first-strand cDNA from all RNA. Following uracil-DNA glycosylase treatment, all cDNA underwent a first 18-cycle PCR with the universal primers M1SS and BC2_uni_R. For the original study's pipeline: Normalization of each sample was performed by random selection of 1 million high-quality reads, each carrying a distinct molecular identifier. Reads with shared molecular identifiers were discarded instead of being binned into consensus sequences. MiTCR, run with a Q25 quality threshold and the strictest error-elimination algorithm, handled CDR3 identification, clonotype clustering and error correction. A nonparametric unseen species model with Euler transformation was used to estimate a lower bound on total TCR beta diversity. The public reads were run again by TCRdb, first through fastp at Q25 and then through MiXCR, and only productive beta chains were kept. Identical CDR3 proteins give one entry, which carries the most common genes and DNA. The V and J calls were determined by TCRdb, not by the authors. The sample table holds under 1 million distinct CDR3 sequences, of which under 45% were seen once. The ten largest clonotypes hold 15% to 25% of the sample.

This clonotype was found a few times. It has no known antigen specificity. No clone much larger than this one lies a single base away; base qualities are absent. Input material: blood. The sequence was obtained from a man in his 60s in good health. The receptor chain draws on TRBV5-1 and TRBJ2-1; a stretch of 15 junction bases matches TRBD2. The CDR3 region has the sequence CASSSWTSGGAEFGNEQFF. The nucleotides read TGCGCCAGCAGCTCTTGGACTAGCGGGGGGGCCGAGTTCGGCAATGAGCAGTTCTTC.